The 24 T cell receptor beta chains below were found in one sample sequenced in a study of cytomegalovirus exposure and HLA in healthy donors. PCR employed 60 Vbeta and 13 Jbeta primers. Measured with immunoSEQ multiplex PCR; TCRdb has only the in-frame clones, and not every one. The data hold a few hundred thousand clones, with roughly four fifths observed a single time. The sequencing input was PBMCs. These receptors were collected from a girl aged 2 to 9 in good health and CMV-seronegative.

The chain employs TRBV27 and TRBJ1-4; 8 nucleotides match TRBD1. The ends lost 5 bases at V and 7 bases at J; junction bases unmatched: 6. The CDR3 has 14 residues. Germline CDR1 MNHEY, CDR2 SMNVEV (reference sequence). DNA of the CDR3: TGTGCCAGCAGTCAGGACAGGGTTGGTGAAAAACTGTTTTTT. Its translation: CASSQDRVGEKLFF.

The chain joins TRBV9 to TRBJ1-5; TRBD1 might be the D (6 bases). Trimming left V 6 bases short and J 0 bases short, with 13 bases between. The germline V gene has CDR1 SGDLS and CDR2 YYNGEE. The CDR3 loop spans 15 amino acids. CDR3 sequence (DNA): TGTGCCAGCAACGGGACAAGATATAGCAATCAGCCCCAGCATTTT. As protein: CASNGTRYSNQPQHF.

The rearrangement uses TRBV27 and TRBJ2-7; no clear D gene. V lost 6 bases and J lost 4, with 16 bases in between. This CDR3 is built from 14 residues. CDR1 MNHEY and CDR2 SMNVEV come from the germline V gene (reference sequence). CDR3 nucleotides: TGTGCCAGCAGCTCCTATTTGAGCCTTTACGAGCAGTACTTC. This encodes CASSSYLSLYEQYF.

This clone was recorded a few times. V gene TRBV5-1 combines with J gene TRBJ1-1; no clear D gene. V lost 0 bases to trimming and J lost 1 base, with 10 bases between them. Germline lookup yields CDR1 SGHRS and CDR2 YFSETQ. This CDR3 is 15 amino acids long. CDR3 residues: CASSLDAPRNTEAFF. The DNA of the CDR3 is TGCGCCAGCAGCTTGGATGCCCCCAGGAACACTGAAGCTTTCTTT.

This sequence joins TRBV13 and TRBJ2-5, with D possibly matching TRBD1 (5 bases). With 5 bases removed from V and 2 bases from J, the gap between germline ends came to 12 bases. CDR1 is PRHDT, CDR2 FYEKMQ, per germline (reference sequence). This CDR3 is 14 amino acids long. In DNA, the CDR3 is TGTGCCAGCAGCCCACGACAGACACAAGAGACCCAGTACTTC. Residues: CASSPRQTQETQYF. Filled out from reference TRBV13 and TRBJ2-5, the complete variable domain reads AAGVIQSPRHLIKEKRETATLKCYPIPRHDTVYWYQQGPGQDPQFLISFYEKMQSDKGSIPDRFSAQQFSDYHSELNMSSLELGDSALYFCASSPRQTQETQYFGPGTRLLVL.

This sequence joins TRBV9 and TRBJ1-2; maybe TRBD1 (5 bases). There are 15 residues in the CDR3. V lost 0 bases to trimming and J lost 7 bases, with 16 bases between them. Germline V lookup: CDR1 SGDLS, CDR2 YYNGEE. The CDR3 coding sequence is TGTGCCAGCAGCGTAGGTGACAGCCGTGGGTTTGGCTACACCTTC. Protein sequence: CASSVGDSRGFGYTF.

V and J are TRBV18 and TRBJ2-7, with 8 bases fitting TRBD1. CDR1 KGHSH and CDR2 LQKENI come from the germline V gene. V dropped 6 bases and J dropped 5; count of bases not matched to a gene: 15. The CDR3 consists of 16 residues. The CDR3 spells CASSPGQGVVGNEQYF. Written as DNA, the CDR3 is TGTGCCAGCTCCCCCGGACAGGGTGTCGTCGGGAACGAGCAGTACTTC.

The chain couples TRBV28 to TRBJ1-1; 8 bases match TRBD1. Trimming at V came to 5 bases and at J to 3 bases, leaving 14 bases not matched to a gene. CDR1 and CDR2 from the germline V gene are MDHEN and SYDVKM. The CDR3 runs 17 residues. The CDR3 loop reads CASSRRGLTPKDTEAFF. CDR3 in DNA: TGTGCCAGCAGTCGCAGGGGGCTTACCCCAAAGGACACTGAAGCTTTCTTT.

Concerning this clone itself: The junction differs from germline at one of its ends, possibly a read error. The chain couples TRBV10-3 to TRBJ2-5, with 11 bases aligning to TRBD2. Germline CDR1 and CDR2: ENHRY and SYGVKD. The CDR3 is 18 amino acids. The CDR3 DNA reads TGTGCCGTGGGGGCGGCTAGCGGGGGGCTGGGTTCCCAAGGGACCCAGTACTTC. Protein product: CAVGAASGGLGSQGTQYF.

The rearrangement uses TRBV9 and TRBJ1-6; D is uncertain. V lost 0 bases and J lost 7, with 14 bases in between. Looked up from germline, CDR1 is SGDLS and CDR2 is YYNGEE. The CDR3 length is 16 residues. CDR3 in amino acids: CASSVEATTRNSPLHF. The CDR3 DNA sequence: TGTGCCAGCAGCGTAGAGGCCACCACTAGGAATTCACCCCTCCACTTT. The full variable domain, completed using reference TRBV9 and TRBJ1-6, is DSGVTQTPKHLITATGQRVTLRCSPRSGDLSVYWYQQSLDQGLQFLIQYYNGEERAKGNILERFSAQQFPDLHSELNLSSLELGDSALYFCASSVEATTRNSPLHFGNGTRLTVT.

The rearrangement links TRBV7-8 to TRBJ1-3, with 7 bases lining up with TRBD1. This CDR3 contains 16 residues. Germline V CDR1 and CDR2: SGHVS, FQNEAQ. Losses at the gene ends were 0 bases for V and 5 bases for J; bases not matched to a gene: 7. This CDR3 reads CASSLASRDSRNTIYF. The CDR3, as DNA: TGTGCCAGCAGCTTAGCGTCGCGGGACAGCAGAAACACCATATATTTT.

This clone was recorded once. V and J are TRBV6-5 and TRBJ2-5, with 7 bases that match TRBD2. Germline V gene sequence: CDR1 MNHEY, CDR2 SVGAGI. The CDR3 sequence is 15 residues long. The ends lost 0 bases at V and 5 bases at J; junction bases unmatched: 6. The CDR3 DNA reads as TGTGCCAGCAGTTACTCGAGCGGGAATAGGGAGACCCAGTACTTC. Translated, it gives CASSYSSGNRETQYF.

The chain recombines TRBV11-2 with TRBJ2-3, with D possibly being TRBD2 (5 bases). Trimming pared 4 bases from V and 3 bases from J, leaving 14 bases between. The CDR3 contains 15 residues. Germline V lookup: CDR1 SGHAT, CDR2 FQNNGV. The CDR3 sequence is CASSSIRGETDTQYF. The DNA of the CDR3 is TGTGCCAGCAGCTCGATACGGGGTGAGACAGATACGCAGTATTTT.

The chain couples TRBV2 to TRBJ1-5; D unclear. Per germline, CDR1 SNHLY and CDR2 FYNNEI. The CDR3 covers 14 residues. V was shortened by 2 bases and J by 7 bases, with 12 bases between the two germline ends. CDR3 residues: CASSELAGRQPQHF. The CDR3 coding sequence is TGTGCCAGCAGTGAACTGGCAGGTAGGCAGCCCCAGCATTTT.

The J gene is TRBJ2-1, the V gene TRBV30; a possible D gene is TRBD1 (7 bases). CDR1 is GTSNPN and CDR2 is SVGIG in the germline V gene (reference sequence). Trimming removed 0 bases from V and 2 bases from J, with 26 bases in between. This CDR3 has 20 residues. CDR3 in amino acids: CAWSVFGGPGGRRPYNEQFF. Written as DNA, the CDR3 is TGTGCCTGGAGTGTTTTTGGGGGGCCAGGGGGTCGAAGGCCCTACAATGAGCAGTTCTTC. The full variable domain, in which reference TRBV30 and TRBJ2-1 provide the parts outside the CDR3, is SQTIHQWPATLVQPVGSPLSLECTVEGTSNPNLYWYRQAAGRGLQLLFYSVGIGQISSEVPQNLSASRPQDRQFILSSKKLLLSDSGFYLCAWSVFGGPGGRRPYNEQFFGPGTRLTVL.

The V gene is TRBV18, the J gene TRBJ2-2, with 7 nucleotides matching TRBD1. The CDR3 extends over 16 amino acids. V lost 2 bases, J lost 0 bases, and 3 bases stayed unmatched. Germline V gene data show CDR1 as KGHSH and CDR2 as LQKENI. The CDR3 sequence is CASSPMGQTNTGELFF. The DNA for the CDR3 is TGTGCCAGCTCACCAATGGGACAGACGAACACCGGGGAGCTGTTTTTT.

With respect to this clone: At one of its ends the junction is not consistent with the germline gene, which may arise from a read error. The chain employs TRBV2 and TRBJ1-1; 12 bases map to TRBD1. The CDR3 consists of 18 residues. Germline V gene sequence: CDR1 SNHLY, CDR2 FYNNEI. This CDR3 reads CASSEDIRDRGPTLNAFF. The CDR3 DNA reads as TGTGCCAGCAGCGAAGACATTCGGGACAGGGGGCCCACACTGAATGCTTTCTTT.

The gene calls are TRBV5-4 and TRBJ1-1; no definite D call. V lost 2 bases and J lost 0, with 5 bases in between. The CDR3 is made up of 13 amino acids. Looked up from germline, CDR1 is SGHNT and CDR2 is YYREEE (reference sequence). The CDR3 loop reads CASSFSMNTEAFF. CDR3 bases: TGTGCCAGCAGCTTTAGTATGAACACTGAAGCTTTCTTT.

V gene TRBV30 combines with J gene TRBJ1-1; a weak D match, TRBD1 (5 bases). The CDR3 covers 14 residues. CDR1 is GTSNPN and CDR2 is SVGIG in the germline V gene (reference sequence). Trimming removed 2 bases from V and 3 bases from J, with 13 bases in between. The chain's CDR3 is CAWSSQGYYTEAFF. CDR3 nucleotide sequence: TGTGCCTGGAGTTCCCAGGGATATTACACTGAAGCTTTCTTT.

The chain links TRBV7-9 to TRBJ1-5; 9 bases are shared with TRBD1. CDR1 is SEHNR and CDR2 is FQNEAQ in the germline V gene (reference sequence). V shed 3 bases, J shed 9 bases, and the junction held 3 bases outside the gene matches. This CDR3 is 13 amino acids long. The CDR3 reads CASSFGQGLPQHF. The CDR3 DNA sequence: TGTGCCAGCAGCTTCGGACAGGGGCTGCCCCAGCATTTT.

The genes are TRBV2 and TRBJ1-4; possibly TRBD1 for D (6 bases). V was cut by 8 bases and J by 4 bases, with 11 bases left in between. The CDR3 is 13 amino acids. Looked up from germline, CDR1 is SNHLY and CDR2 is FYNNEI. As DNA, the CDR3 is TGTGCCAGCGCGGGCAGGGGTAATGAAAAACTGTTTTTT. Protein sequence: CASAGRGNEKLFF.

V and J are TRBV7-7 and TRBJ2-2, with TRBD2 as a possible D gene (5 bases). This CDR3 contains 16 residues. The V and J ends lost 1 base and 3 bases respectively, with 12 bases between them. Germline V lookup: CDR1 SSHAT, CDR2 FNYEAQ (reference sequence). CDR3 in amino acids: CASSLEYGVDTGELFF. The CDR3 DNA is TGTGCCAGCAGCTTAGAATACGGGGTAGACACCGGGGAGCTGTTTTTT.

This clone appeared a single time. V and J are TRBV5-6 and TRBJ2-5; TRBD1 matches 10 bases. Unmatched junction bases numbered 3, after V lost 2 bases and J lost 2 bases. CDR1 and CDR2 (germline): SGHDT, YYEEEE. The CDR3 consists of 15 residues. CDR3 DNA sequence: TGTGCCAGCAGCTTCCCGGGACAGGGGCAAGAGACCCAGTACTTC. Protein: CASSFPGQGQETQYF.

V is TRBV10-2 and J is TRBJ2-1; the match to TRBD2 covers 8 bases. V lost 10 bases, J lost 4 bases, and 9 bases stayed unmatched. The CDR3 runs to 14 residues. Germline V gives CDR1 WSHSY, CDR2 SAAADI. CDR3 residues: CATRVERGYNEQFF. For the CDR3, the DNA is TGCGCCACCCGGGTCGAGCGGGGGTACAATGAGCAGTTCTTC.